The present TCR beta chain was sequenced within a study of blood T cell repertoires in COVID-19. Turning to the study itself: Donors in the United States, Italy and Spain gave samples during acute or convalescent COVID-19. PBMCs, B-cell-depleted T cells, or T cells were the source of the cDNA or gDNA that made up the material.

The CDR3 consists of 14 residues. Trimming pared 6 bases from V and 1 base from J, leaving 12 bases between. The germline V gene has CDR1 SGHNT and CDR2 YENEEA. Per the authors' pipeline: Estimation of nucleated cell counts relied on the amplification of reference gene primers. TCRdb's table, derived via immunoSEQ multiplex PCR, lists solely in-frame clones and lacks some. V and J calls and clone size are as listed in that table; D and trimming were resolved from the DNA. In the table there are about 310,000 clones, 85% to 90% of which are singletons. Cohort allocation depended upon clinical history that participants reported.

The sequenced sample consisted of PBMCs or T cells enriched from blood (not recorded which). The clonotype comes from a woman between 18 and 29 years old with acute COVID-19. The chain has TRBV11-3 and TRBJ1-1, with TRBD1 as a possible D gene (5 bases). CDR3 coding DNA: TGTGCCAGCAGTCCGACAGCATCGAACACTGAAGCTTTCTTT. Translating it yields CASSPTASNTEAFF.